This T cell receptor beta chain derives from a study of cytomegalovirus exposure and HLA in healthy donors. Study overall: Falling in the Caucasian-associated ancestry cluster were 80% to 85% of 398 genotyped donors.

60 Vbeta and 13 Jbeta primers were used in PCR. Measured with immunoSEQ multiplex PCR; TCRdb has only the in-frame clones, and not every one. The table lists about 130,000 clones, 80% of them singletons. The length of the CDR3 is 14 residues. Germline V gene lookup returns CDR1 SGHNT and CDR2 YENEEA. The V gene end was trimmed by 5 bases and the J gene end by 6 bases; junction bases not matched to a gene: 7. Study observations and caveats: In vitro assays verified that a few CMV-associated chains recognized CMV antigens specifically. Indistinguishability led to the exclusion of some V segments, TRBV6-2 and TRBV6-3 included.

In the case of this clone: Antigen specificity is unknown.

This chain links TRBV11-3 with TRBJ2-1; TRBD1 agrees at 7 bases. The TCR comes from a human donor in good health. The specimen was PBMCs. CDR3 amino acids: CASSPWTGANEQFF. The CDR3 DNA sequence: TGTGCCAGCAGCCCCTGGACAGGCGCCAATGAGCAGTTCTTC.